This is a list of T cell receptor beta chains from one sample in a study of early T cells in non-severe SARS-CoV-2 infection. TCRdb re-derived calls from the 5' RACE reads in MiXCR, one entry per CDR3 protein. This sample yields just over 25,000 distinct CDR3 sequences, of which roughly 4% are seen a single time; 10% belongs to the top ten. Specimen: whole blood. All receptors come from an adult who was a healthcare worker with PCR-confirmed SARS-CoV-2 infection or an uninfected control (not recorded which). Each CDR3 is given with its conserved first and last residue. The order of the fields is CDR3 protein, V gene, J gene.

CASSHGVQAEQYF,TRBV12-3/TRBV12-4,TRBJ2-7
CASSPGGPSNQPQHF,TRBV18,TRBJ1-5
CASSRGQGAKREKLFF,TRBV6-6,TRBJ1-4
CSASPDGGPGVNEQFF,TRBV20-1,TRBJ2-1
CASSVPRGAGDGETQYF,TRBV12-3/TRBV12-4,TRBJ2-5
CASSLGGVGAFF,TRBV5-6,TRBJ1-1
CASSQGNRGRGEKLFF,TRBV23-1,TRBJ1-4
CASSAAREFGELFF,TRBV5-6,TRBJ2-2
CSARDRLAGSSYNEQFF,TRBV20-1,TRBJ2-1
CASSPGQGNNEQFF,TRBV7-3,TRBJ2-1
CASSPTPDPRRADTQYF,TRBV7-8,TRBJ2-3
CASSLAGAYNEQFF,TRBV5-1,TRBJ2-1
CASSEARGGELFF,TRBV2,TRBJ2-2
CASSFFAGYTGELFF,TRBV12-3/TRBV12-4,TRBJ2-2
CASSPRQGGSYEQYF,TRBV12-3/TRBV12-4,TRBJ2-7
CASSLYEGRGYTF,TRBV27,TRBJ1-2
CSVEDLPGTGGHEQYF,TRBV29-1,TRBJ2-7
CATLGLAGQHEQFF,TRBV10-3,TRBJ2-1
CASSPRQGIDTEAFF,TRBV7-3,TRBJ1-1
CASSEQYTEAFF,TRBV6-1,TRBJ1-1
CASSPRVREELFF,TRBV18,TRBJ2-2
CASSTETGDGYTF,TRBV5-4,TRBJ1-2
CASRNRTRRLYNEQFF,TRBV19,TRBJ2-1
CASRRGGSNQPQHF,TRBV28,TRBJ1-5
CASSELDRGRSNTGELFF,TRBV2,TRBJ2-2
CASSLLPPIGTGGSGANVLTF,TRBV7-2,TRBJ2-6
CASSYSTSRETQYF,TRBV6-2/TRBV6-3,TRBJ2-5
CASSSSSGSTDTQYF,TRBV28,TRBJ2-3
CASSGRTGTIAKNIQYF,TRBV6-1,TRBJ2-4
CASSFNPAGYGYTF,TRBV28,TRBJ1-2
CASSPGVADKTSSYEQYF,TRBV18,TRBJ2-7
CASSCLGQGICGSDTGELFF,TRBV11-3,TRBJ2-2
CASSLSGGAGVGIF,TRBV28,TRBJ2-1
CASSSFSSGGGNEQFF,TRBV27,TRBJ2-1
CSAQNSPETQYF,TRBV29-1,TRBJ2-5
CASSYSMATSGFSYEQYF,TRBV6-2/TRBV6-3,TRBJ2-7
CASSRAPGGYTF,TRBV25-1,TRBJ1-2
CASSLVSSGSFNEQYF,TRBV5-1,TRBJ2-7
CASSHRGDEQYF,TRBV3-1,TRBJ2-7
CASSPRGLYSPLHF,TRBV14,TRBJ1-6
CASSLNRQPGAYEQYF,TRBV5-1,TRBJ2-7
CGLAGVRQETQYF,TRBV20-1,TRBJ2-5
CASSVGGQHSGNTIYF,TRBV9,TRBJ1-3
CASTQGGAGNTIYF,TRBV6-5,TRBJ1-3
CASSPIGIDGYTF,TRBV7-7,TRBJ1-2
CASSILGSRTDTQYF,TRBV19,TRBJ2-3
CASSVVGTSGYEQYF,TRBV9,TRBJ2-7
CASSRPSGSNTGELFF,TRBV5-5,TRBJ2-2
CASSQQGGTDTQYF,TRBV3-1,TRBJ2-3
CASSLSLQRYNEQFF,TRBV5-1,TRBJ2-1
CASSRDSLNTEAFF,TRBV28,TRBJ1-1